Shown below are 18 T cell receptor beta chains from a single sample sequenced in a study of cytomegalovirus exposure and HLA in healthy donors. It was with 60 Vbeta and 13 Jbeta primers that the PCR ran. Generated by immunoSEQ multiplex PCR, the TCRdb table keeps only in-frame clones and is missing some. In the table there are some 200,000 clones, over 75% of which are singletons. What was sequenced was PBMCs. These receptors came from a man aged 40-50 years in good health and CMV-seropositive.

The genes are TRBV15 and TRBJ1-5; D is undetermined. V dropped 4 bases and J dropped 4 bases, with 17 bases sitting between them. Per germline, CDR1 LNHNV and CDR2 YYDKDF (reference sequence). The CDR3 runs to 16 residues. CDR3 protein: CATSTLSGGQNQPQHF. The CDR3 bases are TGTGCCACCAGCACCCTCTCGGGAGGGCAGAATCAGCCCCAGCATTTT.

This chain's CDR3 is CASSSWSTQETQYF. The CDR3 nucleotides read TGTGCCAGCAGCTCCTGGTCTACCCAAGAGACCCAGTACTTC. The genes are TRBV5-4 and TRBJ2-5, with D unclear. This CDR3 has 14 amino acids. Trimming took 3 bases from V and 1 from J, leaving 10 bases between them. Germline CDR1 reads SGHNT; CDR2 reads YYREEE (reference sequence).

V gene TRBV30 combines with J gene TRBJ1-1; D remains ambiguous. Trimming left V 3 bases short and J 1 base short, with 9 bases between. The CDR3 covers 13 residues. The germline gives CDR1 GTSNPN, CDR2 SVGIG (reference sequence). The CDR3 coding sequence is TGTGCCTGGAGGGGAGGTCCGAACACTGAAGCTTTCTTT. This encodes CAWRGGPNTEAFF.

The chain recombines TRBV27 with TRBJ2-6, with a possible D match to TRBD1 (5 bases). CDR3 size: 16 residues. Trimming took off 6 bases at V and 0 bases at J, with 12 bases between the two ends. Germline assignment: CDR1 MNHEY and CDR2 SMNVEV (reference sequence). CDR3 amino acids: CASRRTGGSGANVLTF. CDR3 bases: TGTGCCAGCAGGCGTACAGGTGGCTCTGGGGCCAACGTCCTGACTTTC.

The chain is built from TRBV5-5 and TRBJ2-2; maybe TRBD2 (6 bases). This CDR3 has 14 residues. Germline lookup yields CDR1 SGHKS and CDR2 YYEKEE (reference sequence). The V gene lost 7 bases and the J gene lost 5 bases, with 15 bases spanning the gap. CDR3 in DNA: TGTGCCAGCCATGGAGGGCGCTATACCGGGGAGCTGTTTTTT. Protein sequence: CASHGGRYTGELFF.

V is TRBV7-8 and J is TRBJ1-5; D uncertain. CDR1 and CDR2 (germline): SGHVS, FQNEAQ. The V gene lost 0 bases and the J gene lost 3 bases, with 6 bases spanning the gap. The CDR3 spans 14 residues. The CDR3 bases are TGTGCCAGCAGCTTAGCCAGATTCAATCAGCCCCAGCATTTT. Translation gives CASSLARFNQPQHF.

The CDR3 here is CASSLGGIFTDTQYF. The CDR3 DNA reads TGCGCCAGCAGCTTAGGCGGCATTTTCACAGATACGCAGTATTTT. The chain uses TRBV5-1 and TRBJ2-3; D ambiguous. The V gene lost 2 bases and the J gene lost 2 bases, with 12 bases spanning the gap. This CDR3 comprises 15 residues. Germline V lookup: CDR1 SGHRS, CDR2 YFSETQ.

This clone was seen once. The genes are TRBV28 and TRBJ2-3, with 11 bases lining up with TRBD2. The germline V gene has CDR1 MDHEN and CDR2 SYDVKM. J lost 8 bases, V lost 3 bases, and 7 bases had no gene match. This CDR3 has 15 amino acids. This chain's CDR3 is CASSFPSGGRGTQYF. The CDR3, as DNA: TGTGCCAGCAGTTTCCCTAGCGGGGGGCGGGGTACGCAGTATTTT.

The chain recombines TRBV7-2 with TRBJ1-2; D gene uncertain. The length of the CDR3 is 14 residues. Germline-derived CDR1 and CDR2 are SGHTA and FQGNSA. V lost 7 bases to trimming and J lost 3 bases, with 15 bases between them. The CDR3 loop reads CASTDTDAYYGYTF. The CDR3 coding sequence is TGTGCCAGCACCGACACAGACGCTTACTATGGCTACACCTTC.

The chain recombines TRBV12-5 with TRBJ2-7, with TRBD1 matching over 9 bases. This CDR3 contains 14 residues. The germline V gene has CDR1 LGHNT and CDR2 FRNRAP. The V gene end was trimmed by 5 bases and the J gene end by 6 bases; junction bases not matched to a gene: 8. The CDR3 coding sequence is TGTGCTAGTGGTGTCCTACAGGGGGCGGGCGAGCAGTACTTC. Its protein is CASGVLQGAGEQYF.

The J gene is TRBJ1-1, the V gene TRBV30; TRBD1 agrees at 7 bases. CDR3 size: 13 residues. Germline V gene data show CDR1 as GTSNPN and CDR2 as SVGIG (reference sequence). J gave up 1 base and V 7 bases, and 6 bases lay outside the gene matches. For the CDR3, the DNA is TGTGCCTTTCGCCGACAGGGGAACACTGAAGCTTTCTTT. Amino acid sequence: CAFRRQGNTEAFF.

A remark on this clone: The sample has other DNA sequences that encode this CDR3 too. The CDR3 spells CASSIGQGSYEQYF. The DNA for the CDR3 is TGTGCCAGTAGTATCGGTCAGGGTTCCTACGAGCAGTACTTC. This chain joins TRBV19 and TRBJ2-7, with D possibly being TRBD1 (5 bases). Germline CDR1 and CDR2: LNHDA and SQIVND (reference sequence). The CDR3 is 14 amino acids. Trimming stripped 3 bases from V and 1 base from J, with 10 bases between.

The genes are TRBV18 and TRBJ1-1; D is ambiguous. Per germline, CDR1 KGHSH and CDR2 LQKENI. The CDR3 has 14 amino acids. V was cut by 1 base and J by 5 bases, with 11 bases left in between. The CDR3 coding sequence is TGTGCCAGCTCACCACTGGAGATTGGGACTGAAGCTTTCTTT. This sequence encodes CASSPLEIGTEAFF.

This chain joins TRBV19 and TRBJ1-1; no reliable D call. CDR1 and CDR2 from the germline V gene are LNHDA and SQIVND (reference sequence). Between the trimmed V and J ends, which lost 1 base and 3 bases, there was a span of 6 bases. CDR3 length: 13 amino acids. CDR3 loop: CASSIVRDTEAFF. The DNA for the CDR3 is TGTGCCAGTAGTATAGTGAGGGACACTGAAGCTTTCTTT.

CDR3 sequence reads: CASSHTSGRSLMEQYF. The CDR3 DNA follows: TGTGCCAGCAGCCACACTAGCGGGCGAAGCCTTATGGAGCAGTACTTC. The chain employs TRBV7-6 and TRBJ2-7; 9 nucleotides align to TRBD2. The germline V gene encodes CDR1 SGHVS and CDR2 FNYEAQ. The ends lost 5 bases at V and 7 bases at J; junction bases unmatched: 15. The CDR3 sequence is 16 residues long.

J is TRBJ2-7 and V is TRBV21-1; the table's TRBD1 call for D was not verified on the DNA. TRBV21-1 is flagged as a pseudogene. The CDR3 runs to 14 residues. CDR3 nucleotides: TGTGCCAGCAGCAAAGGTGGCAGGGGGATTGAGCAGTACTTC. As protein: CASSKGGRGIEQYF.

The gene calls are TRBV4-1 and TRBJ2-1; 7 positions match TRBD2. Germline V gene sequence: CDR1 MGHRA, CDR2 YSYEKL. The CDR3 loop spans 12 amino acids. V trimming: 4 bases; J trimming: 14 bases; junction bases outside the gene matches: 8. CDR3 sequence: CASSPAGEAEFF. As DNA, the CDR3 is TGCGCCAGCAGCCCCGCGGGGGAGGCGGAGTTCTTC.

V usage is TRBV27 and J usage is TRBJ2-5; D may be TRBD1 (6 bases). The CDR3 has 15 amino acids. Germline loops: CDR1 MNHEY, CDR2 SMNVEV (reference sequence). Trimming shortened V by 7 bases and J by 5 bases, and 20 bases separated the two germline ends. The CDR3 DNA follows: TGTGCCAGCAAAACCCAGGGGACCCCGGGGGAGACCCAGTACTTC. Translation: CASKTQGTPGETQYF.